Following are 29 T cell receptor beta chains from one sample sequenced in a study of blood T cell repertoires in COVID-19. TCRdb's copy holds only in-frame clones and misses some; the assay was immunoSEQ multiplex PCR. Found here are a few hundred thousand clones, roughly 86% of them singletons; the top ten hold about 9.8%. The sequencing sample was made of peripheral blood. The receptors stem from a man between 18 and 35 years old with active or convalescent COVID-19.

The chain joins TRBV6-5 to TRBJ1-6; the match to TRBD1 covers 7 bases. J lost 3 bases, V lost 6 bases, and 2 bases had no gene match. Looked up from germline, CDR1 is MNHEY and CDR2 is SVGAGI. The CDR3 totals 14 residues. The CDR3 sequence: CASRQGFYNSPLHF. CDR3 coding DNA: TGTGCCAGCAGACAGGGGTTCTATAATTCACCCCTCCACTTT.

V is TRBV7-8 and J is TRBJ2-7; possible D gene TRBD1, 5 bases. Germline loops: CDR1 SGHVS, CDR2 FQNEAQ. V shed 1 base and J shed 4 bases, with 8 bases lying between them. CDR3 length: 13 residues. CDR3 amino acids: CASSLGQLYEQYF. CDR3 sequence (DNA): TGTGCCAGCAGCTTAGGACAGCTTTACGAGCAGTACTTC.

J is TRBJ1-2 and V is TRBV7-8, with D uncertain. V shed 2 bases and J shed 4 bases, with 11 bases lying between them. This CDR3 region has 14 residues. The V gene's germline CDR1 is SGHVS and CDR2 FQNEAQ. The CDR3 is CASSLRRQIYGYTF. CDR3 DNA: TGTGCCAGCAGCTTACGGCGGCAGATCTATGGCTACACCTTC.

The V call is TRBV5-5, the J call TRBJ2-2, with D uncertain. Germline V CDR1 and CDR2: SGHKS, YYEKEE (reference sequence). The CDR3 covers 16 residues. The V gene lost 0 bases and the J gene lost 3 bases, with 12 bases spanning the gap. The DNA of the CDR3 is TGTGCCAGCAGCTTGGCGGCGGCGACCTACACCGGGGAGCTGTTTTTT. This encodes CASSLAAATYTGELFF.

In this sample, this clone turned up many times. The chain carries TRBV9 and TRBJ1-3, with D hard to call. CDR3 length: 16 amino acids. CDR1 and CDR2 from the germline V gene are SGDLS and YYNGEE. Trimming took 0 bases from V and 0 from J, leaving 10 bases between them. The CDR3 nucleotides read TGTGCCAGCAGCGTAGGTGGAGCGGTCTCTGGAAACACCATATATTTT. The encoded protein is CASSVGGAVSGNTIYF.

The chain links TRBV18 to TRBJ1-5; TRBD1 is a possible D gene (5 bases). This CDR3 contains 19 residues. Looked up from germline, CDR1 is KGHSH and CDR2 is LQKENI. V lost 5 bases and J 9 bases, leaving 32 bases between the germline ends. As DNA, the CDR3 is TGTGCCAGCTCAACTGACAGCCTGGGGTCCCTGGAATATTATAGGCCCCAGCATTTT. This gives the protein CASSTDSLGSLEYYRPQHF.

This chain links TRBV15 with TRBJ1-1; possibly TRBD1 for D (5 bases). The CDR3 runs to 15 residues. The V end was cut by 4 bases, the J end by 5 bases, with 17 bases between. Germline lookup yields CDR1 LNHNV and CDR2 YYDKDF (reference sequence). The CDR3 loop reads CATSNRGGRLTEAFF. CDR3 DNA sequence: TGTGCCACCAGCAATAGGGGTGGCAGGCTGACTGAAGCTTTCTTT.

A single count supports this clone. The CDR3 here is CASSTDGGFISPLHF. DNA of the CDR3: TGCGCCAGCAGCACTGATGGGGGGTTCATTTCACCCCTCCACTTT. The chain is built from TRBV5-1 and TRBJ1-6; weak D call: TRBD1 (5 bases). CDR1 is SGHRS and CDR2 is YFSETQ in the germline V gene. V was pared by 4 bases and J by 9 bases, with 17 bases between. The length of the CDR3 is 15 residues.

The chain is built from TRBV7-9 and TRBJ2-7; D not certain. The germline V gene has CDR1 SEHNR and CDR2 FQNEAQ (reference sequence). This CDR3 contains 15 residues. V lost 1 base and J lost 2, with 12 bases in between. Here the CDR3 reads CASSLESTLTYEQYF. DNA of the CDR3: TGTGCCAGCAGCTTAGAGTCGACTCTAACCTACGAGCAGTACTTC.

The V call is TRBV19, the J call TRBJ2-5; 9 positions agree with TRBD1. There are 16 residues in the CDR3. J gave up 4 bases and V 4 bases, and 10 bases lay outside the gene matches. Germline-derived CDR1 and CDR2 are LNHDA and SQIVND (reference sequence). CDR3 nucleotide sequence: TGTGCCAGTAGTAAGACAGGGGGAGTAATTACAGAGACCCAGTACTTC. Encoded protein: CASSKTGGVITETQYF.

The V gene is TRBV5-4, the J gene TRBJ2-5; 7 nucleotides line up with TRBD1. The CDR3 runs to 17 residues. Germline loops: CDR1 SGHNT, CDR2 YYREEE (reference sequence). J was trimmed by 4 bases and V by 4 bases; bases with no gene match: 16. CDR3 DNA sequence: TGTGCCAGCAGCCCTTACACAGGGGCCACGGGGAGAGAGACCCAGTACTTC. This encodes CASSPYTGATGRETQYF. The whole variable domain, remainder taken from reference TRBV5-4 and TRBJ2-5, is ETGVTQSPTHLIKTRGQQVTLRCSSQSGHNTVSWYQQALGQGPQFIFQYYREEENGRGNFPPRFSGLQFPNYSSELNVNALELDDSALYLCASSPYTGATGRETQYFGPGTRLLVL.

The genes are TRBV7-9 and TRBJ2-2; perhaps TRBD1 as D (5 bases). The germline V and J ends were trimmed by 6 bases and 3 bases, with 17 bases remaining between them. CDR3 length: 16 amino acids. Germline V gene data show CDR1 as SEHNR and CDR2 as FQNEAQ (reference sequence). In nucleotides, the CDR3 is TGTGCCAGCAGTTTTCAGGGTATTGCGGACACCGGGGAGCTGTTTTTT. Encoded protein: CASSFQGIADTGELFF.

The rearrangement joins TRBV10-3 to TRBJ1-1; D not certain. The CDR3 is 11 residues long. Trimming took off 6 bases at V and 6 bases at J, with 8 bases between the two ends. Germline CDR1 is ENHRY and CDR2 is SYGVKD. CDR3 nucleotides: TGTGCCATCAGATCCGAGGCTGAAGCTTTCTTT. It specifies CAIRSEAEAFF.

The CDR3 reads CASGLVGMGQSNYEQYF. In nucleotides, the CDR3 is TGTGCTAGTGGTTTGGTAGGTATGGGGCAAAGCAACTACGAGCAGTACTTC. This chain uses TRBV12-5 with TRBJ2-7, with D tentatively TRBD1 (5 bases). The CDR3 covers 17 residues. V lost 0 bases to trimming and J lost 3 bases, with 18 bases between them. CDR1 and CDR2 from the germline V gene are LGHNT and FRNRAP.

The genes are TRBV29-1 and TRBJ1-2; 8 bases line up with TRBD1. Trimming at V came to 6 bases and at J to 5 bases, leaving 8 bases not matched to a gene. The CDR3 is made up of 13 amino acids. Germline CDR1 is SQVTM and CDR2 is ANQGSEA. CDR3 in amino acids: CSVVRDRSYGYTF. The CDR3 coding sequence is TGCAGCGTGGTTCGGGACAGGTCGTATGGCTACACCTTC. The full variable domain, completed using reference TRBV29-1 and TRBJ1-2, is SAVISQKPSRDICQRGTSLTIQCQVDSQVTMMFWYRQQPGQSLTLIATANQGSEATYESGFVIDKFPISRPNLTFSTLTVSNMSPEDSSIYLCSVVRDRSYGYTFGSGTRLTVV.

The CDR3 region has the DNA TGTGCCAGCAGCGCGCGCCGGGACAGGGGGTCCCTTTTCTTT. Its translation: CASSARRDRGSLFF. The chain combines TRBV11-2 with TRBJ1-1; 11 bases map to TRBD1. This CDR3 region has 14 residues. CDR1 is SGHAT, CDR2 FQNNGV, per germline. Losses at the gene ends were 5 bases for V and 13 bases for J; bases not matched to a gene: 12. Drawing the rest from reference TRBV11-2 and TRBJ1-1, the complete variable domain is EAGVAQSPRYKIIEKRQSVAFWCNPISGHATLYWYQQILGQGPKLLIQFQNNGVVDDSQLPKDRFSAERLKGVDSTLKIQPAKLEDSAVYLCASSARRDRGSLFFGQGTRLTVV.

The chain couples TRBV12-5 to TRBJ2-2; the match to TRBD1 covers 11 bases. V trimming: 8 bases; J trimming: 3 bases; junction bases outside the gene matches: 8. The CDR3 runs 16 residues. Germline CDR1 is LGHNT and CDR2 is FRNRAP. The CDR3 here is CASCCRDRGDTGELFF. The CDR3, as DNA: TGTGCTAGTTGTTGTCGGGACAGGGGGGACACCGGGGAGCTGTTTTTT.

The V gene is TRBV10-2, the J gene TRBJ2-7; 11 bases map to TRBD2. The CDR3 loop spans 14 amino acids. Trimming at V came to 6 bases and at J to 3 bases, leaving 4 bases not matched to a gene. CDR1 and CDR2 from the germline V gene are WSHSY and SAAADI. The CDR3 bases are TGCGCCAGCAGAACTAGCGGGGGCATCTACGAGCAGTACTTC. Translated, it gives CASRTSGGIYEQYF.

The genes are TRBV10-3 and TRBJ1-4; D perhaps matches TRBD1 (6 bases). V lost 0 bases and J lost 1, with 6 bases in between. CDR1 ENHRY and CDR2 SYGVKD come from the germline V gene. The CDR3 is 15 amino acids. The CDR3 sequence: CAISESTGTNEKLFF. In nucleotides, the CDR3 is TGTGCCATCAGTGAGTCGACAGGAACTAATGAAAAACTGTTTTTT.

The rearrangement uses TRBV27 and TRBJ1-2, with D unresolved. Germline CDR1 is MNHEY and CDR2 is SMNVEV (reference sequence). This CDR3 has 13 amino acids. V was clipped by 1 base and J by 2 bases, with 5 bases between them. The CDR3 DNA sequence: TGTGCCAGCAGTTTATGGCAGAACTATGGCTACACCTTC. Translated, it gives CASSLWQNYGYTF.

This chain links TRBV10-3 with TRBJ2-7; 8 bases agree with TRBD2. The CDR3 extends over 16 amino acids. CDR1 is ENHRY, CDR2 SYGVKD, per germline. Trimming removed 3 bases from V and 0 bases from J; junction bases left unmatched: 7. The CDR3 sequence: CAISDVAGSYSYEQYF. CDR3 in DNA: TGTGCCATCAGTGATGTAGCGGGGTCCTACTCCTACGAGCAGTACTTC.

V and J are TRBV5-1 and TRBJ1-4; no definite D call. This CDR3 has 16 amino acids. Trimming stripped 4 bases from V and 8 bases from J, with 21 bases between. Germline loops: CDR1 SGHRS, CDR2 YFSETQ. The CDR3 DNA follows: TGCGCCAGCAGCCTAGAGGGAGGGATATTTGAGGAAAAACTGTTTTTT. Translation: CASSLEGGIFEEKLFF.

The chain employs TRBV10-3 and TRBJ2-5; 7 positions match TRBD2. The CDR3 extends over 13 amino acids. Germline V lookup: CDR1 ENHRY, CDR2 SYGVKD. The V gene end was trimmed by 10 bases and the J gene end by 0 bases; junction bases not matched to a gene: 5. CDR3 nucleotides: TGTGCCACCCAGCGGGGAAACCAAGAGACCCAGTACTTC. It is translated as CATQRGNQETQYF.

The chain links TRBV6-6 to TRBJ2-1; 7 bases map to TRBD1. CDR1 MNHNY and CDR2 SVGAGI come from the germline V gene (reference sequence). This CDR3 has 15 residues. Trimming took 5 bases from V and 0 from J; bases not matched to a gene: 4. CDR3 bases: TGTGCCAGCAGTGAGGGACAGAGCTCCTACAATGAGCAGTTCTTC. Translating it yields CASSEGQSSYNEQFF.

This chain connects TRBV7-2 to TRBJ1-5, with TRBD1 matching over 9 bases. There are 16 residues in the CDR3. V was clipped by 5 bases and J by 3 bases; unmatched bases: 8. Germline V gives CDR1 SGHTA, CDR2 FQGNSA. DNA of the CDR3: TGTGCCAGCAGCCCTCGCGGGACAGGGTTCAATCAGCCCCAGCATTTT. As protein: CASSPRGTGFNQPQHF.

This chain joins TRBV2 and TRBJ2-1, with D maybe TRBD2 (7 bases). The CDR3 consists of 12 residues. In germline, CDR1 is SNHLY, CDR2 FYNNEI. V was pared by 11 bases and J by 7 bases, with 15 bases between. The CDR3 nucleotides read TGTGCCCGCGGGGAGGGGGGGAATGAGCAGTTCTTC. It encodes CARGEGGNEQFF.

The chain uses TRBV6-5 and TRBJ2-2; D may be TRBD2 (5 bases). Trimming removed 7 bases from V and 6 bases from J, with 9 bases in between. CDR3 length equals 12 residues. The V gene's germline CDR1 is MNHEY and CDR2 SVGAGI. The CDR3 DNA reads TGTGCCAGCATAAGACTATCCGGGGAGCTGTTTTTT. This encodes CASIRLSGELFF.

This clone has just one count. CDR3 sequence: CASSQPPGTGHGEETQYF. CDR3 DNA: TGTGCCAGCAGCCAACCCCCAGGGACAGGGCATGGTGAAGAGACCCAGTACTTC. The rearrangement uses TRBV3-1 (or the pseudogene TRBV3-2) and TRBJ2-5; 9 nucleotides match TRBD1. The junction had 13 bases not matched to a gene; V was cut back by 2 bases and J by 3 bases. Germline V gene sequence: CDR1 LGHDT, CDR2 YNNKEL (reference sequence). CDR3 size: 18 residues.

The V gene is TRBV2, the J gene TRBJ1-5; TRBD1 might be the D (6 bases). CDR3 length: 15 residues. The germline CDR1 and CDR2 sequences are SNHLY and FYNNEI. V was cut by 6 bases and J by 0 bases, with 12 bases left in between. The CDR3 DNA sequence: TGTGCCAGCAGGGGACAAACCTATAGCAATCAGCCCCAGCATTTT. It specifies CASRGQTYSNQPQHF. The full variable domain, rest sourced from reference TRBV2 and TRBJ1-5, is EPEVTQTPSHQVTQMGQEVILRCVPISNHLYFYWYRQILGQKVEFLVSFYNNEISEKSEIFDDQFSVERPDGSNFTLKIRSTKLEDSAMYFCASRGQTYSNQPQHFGDGTRLSIL.